A single T cell receptor beta chain is shown here with its context. The source of the sample is a study of blood T cell repertoires in COVID-19. Original methodology: Estimation of nucleated cell counts relied on the amplification of reference gene primers. Data came from immunoSEQ multiplex PCR; TCRdb stores just in-frame clones and leaves some out. V and J calls and clone size come straight from that table; D and trimming were deduced from the DNA. This sample yields 80,000 to 130,000 clones, of which around nine tenths are seen a single time; 5% to 7% belongs to the top ten. Germline V gene data show CDR1 as SGHRS and CDR2 as YFSETQ. CDR3 length: 12 residues. Trimming took 3 bases from V and 8 from J, leaving 11 bases between them.

The clonotype comes from a man aged 65 to 79 with acute or convalescent COVID-19. The sample comprised peripheral blood. The V gene is TRBV5-1, the J gene TRBJ1-1, with D hard to call. CDR3: CASSYFGEEAFF. CDR3 bases: TGCGCCAGCAGCTATTTCGGGGAGGAAGCTTTCTTT. The whole variable domain, remainder taken from reference TRBV5-1 and TRBJ1-1, is KAGVTQTPRYLIKTRGQQVTLSCSPISGHRSVSWYQQTPGQGLQFLFEYFSETQRNKGNFPGRFSGRQFSNSRSEMNVSTLELGDSALYLCASSYFGEEAFFGQGTRLTVV.